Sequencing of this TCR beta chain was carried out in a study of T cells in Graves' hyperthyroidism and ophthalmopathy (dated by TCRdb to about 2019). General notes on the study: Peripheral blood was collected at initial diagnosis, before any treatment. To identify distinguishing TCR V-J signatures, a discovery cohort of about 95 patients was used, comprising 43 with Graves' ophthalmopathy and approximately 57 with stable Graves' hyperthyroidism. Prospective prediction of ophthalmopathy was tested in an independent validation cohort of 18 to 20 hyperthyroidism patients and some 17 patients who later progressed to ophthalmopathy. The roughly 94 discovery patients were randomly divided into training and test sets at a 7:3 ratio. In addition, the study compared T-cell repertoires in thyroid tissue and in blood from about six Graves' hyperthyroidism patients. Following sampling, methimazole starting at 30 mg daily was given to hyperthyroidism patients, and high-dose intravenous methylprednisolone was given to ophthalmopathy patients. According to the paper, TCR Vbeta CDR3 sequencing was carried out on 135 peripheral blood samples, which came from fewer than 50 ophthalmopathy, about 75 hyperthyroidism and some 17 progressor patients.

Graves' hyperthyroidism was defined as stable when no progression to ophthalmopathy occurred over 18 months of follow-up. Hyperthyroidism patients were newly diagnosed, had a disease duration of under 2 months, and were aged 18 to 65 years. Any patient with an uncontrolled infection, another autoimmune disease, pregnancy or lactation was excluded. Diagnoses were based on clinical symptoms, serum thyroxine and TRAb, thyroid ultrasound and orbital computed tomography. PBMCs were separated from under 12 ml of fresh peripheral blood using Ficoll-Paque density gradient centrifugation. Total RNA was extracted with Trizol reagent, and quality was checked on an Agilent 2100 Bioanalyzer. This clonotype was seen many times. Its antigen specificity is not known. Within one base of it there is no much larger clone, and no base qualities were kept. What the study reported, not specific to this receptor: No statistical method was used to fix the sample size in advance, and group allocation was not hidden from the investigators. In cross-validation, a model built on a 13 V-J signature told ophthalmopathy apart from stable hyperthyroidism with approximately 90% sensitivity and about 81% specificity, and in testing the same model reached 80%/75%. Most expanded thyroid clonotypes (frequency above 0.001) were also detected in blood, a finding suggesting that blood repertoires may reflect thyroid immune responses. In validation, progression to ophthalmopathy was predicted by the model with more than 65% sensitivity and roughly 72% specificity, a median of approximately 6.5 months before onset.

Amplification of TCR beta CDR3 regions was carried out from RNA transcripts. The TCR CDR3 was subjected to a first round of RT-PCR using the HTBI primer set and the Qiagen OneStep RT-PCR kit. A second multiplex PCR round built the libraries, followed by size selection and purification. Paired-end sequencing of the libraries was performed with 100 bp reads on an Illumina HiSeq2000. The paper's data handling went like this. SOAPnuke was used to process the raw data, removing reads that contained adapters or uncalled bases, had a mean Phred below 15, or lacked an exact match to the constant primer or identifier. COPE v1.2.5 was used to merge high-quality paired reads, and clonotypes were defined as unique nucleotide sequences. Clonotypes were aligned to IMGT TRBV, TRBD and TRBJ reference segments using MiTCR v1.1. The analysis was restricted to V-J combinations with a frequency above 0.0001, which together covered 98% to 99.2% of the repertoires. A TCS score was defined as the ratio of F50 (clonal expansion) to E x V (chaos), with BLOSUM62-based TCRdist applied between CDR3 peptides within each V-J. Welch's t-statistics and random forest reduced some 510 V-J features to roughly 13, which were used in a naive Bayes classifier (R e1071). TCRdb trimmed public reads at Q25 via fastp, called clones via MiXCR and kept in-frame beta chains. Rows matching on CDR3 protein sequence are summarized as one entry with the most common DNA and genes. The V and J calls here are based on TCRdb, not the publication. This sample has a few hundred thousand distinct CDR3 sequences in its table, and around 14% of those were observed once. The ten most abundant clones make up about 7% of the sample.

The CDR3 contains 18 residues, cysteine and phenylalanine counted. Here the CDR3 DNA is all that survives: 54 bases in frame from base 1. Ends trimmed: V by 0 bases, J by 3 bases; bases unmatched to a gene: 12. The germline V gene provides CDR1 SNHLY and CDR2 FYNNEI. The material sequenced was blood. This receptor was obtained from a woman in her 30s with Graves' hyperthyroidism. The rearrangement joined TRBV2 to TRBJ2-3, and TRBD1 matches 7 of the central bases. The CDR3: CASSEAPLGQTGTDTQYF. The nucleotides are TGTGCCAGCAGTGAAGCGCCCCTGGGACAGACGGGTACAGATACGCAGTATTTT.